This T cell receptor (beta chain) originates from a study of blood T cell repertoires in COVID-19. Germline-derived CDR1 and CDR2 are SNHLY and FYNNEI. Trimming pared 8 bases from V and 3 bases from J, leaving 17 bases between. CDR3 size: 15 residues. Profiling relied on immunoSEQ multiplex PCR, and the TCRdb table lists in-frame clones only, not all of them. The sample lists fewer than 250,000 clones, roughly 84% occurring once. The chain uses TRBV2 and TRBJ1-3; D call uncertain. Sequences were obtained from PBMCs or T cells enriched from blood (not recorded which). This receptor was identified in a woman in her twenties or thirties who had been exposed to COVID-19. CDR3 amino acids: CASEGPFRGGNTIYF. CDR3 DNA: TGTGCCAGCGAGGGCCCTTTTCGGGGTGGAAACACCATATATTTT.